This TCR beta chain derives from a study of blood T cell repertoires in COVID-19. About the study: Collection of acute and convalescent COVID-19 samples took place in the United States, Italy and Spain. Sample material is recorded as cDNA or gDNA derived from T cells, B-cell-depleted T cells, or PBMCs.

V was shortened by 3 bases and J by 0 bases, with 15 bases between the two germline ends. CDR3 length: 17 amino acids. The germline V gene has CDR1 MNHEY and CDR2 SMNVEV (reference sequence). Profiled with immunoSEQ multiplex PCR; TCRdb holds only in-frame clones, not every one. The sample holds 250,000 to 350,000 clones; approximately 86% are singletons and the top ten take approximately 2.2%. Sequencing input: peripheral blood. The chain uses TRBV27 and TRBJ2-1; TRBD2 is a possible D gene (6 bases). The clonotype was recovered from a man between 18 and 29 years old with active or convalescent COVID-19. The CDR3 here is CASSLGLGGSSYNEQFF. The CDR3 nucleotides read TGTGCCAGCAGTTTGGGCTTGGGGGGTAGCTCCTACAATGAGCAGTTCTTC.